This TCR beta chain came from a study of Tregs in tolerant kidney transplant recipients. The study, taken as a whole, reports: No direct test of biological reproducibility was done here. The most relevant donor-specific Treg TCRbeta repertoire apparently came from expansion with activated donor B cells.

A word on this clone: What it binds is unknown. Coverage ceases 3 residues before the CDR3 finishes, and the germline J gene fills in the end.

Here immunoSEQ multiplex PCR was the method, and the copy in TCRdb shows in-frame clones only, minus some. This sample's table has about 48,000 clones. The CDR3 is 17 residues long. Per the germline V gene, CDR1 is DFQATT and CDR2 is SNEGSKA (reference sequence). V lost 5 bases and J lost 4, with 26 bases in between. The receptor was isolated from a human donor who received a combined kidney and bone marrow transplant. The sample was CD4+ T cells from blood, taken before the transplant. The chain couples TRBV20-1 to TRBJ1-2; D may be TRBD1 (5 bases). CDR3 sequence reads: CSAHGSGPRGSGYGYTF. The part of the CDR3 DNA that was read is TGCAGTGCTCATGGCAGTGGGCCTAGGGGATCGGGCTATGGC.